A single sample gave rise to the 13 T cell receptor beta chains below, sequenced in a study of beta chain features in type 1 diabetes. These TCRs are of unknown antigen specificity. The investigators reverse transcribed all of the isolated RNA, so they sequenced expressed TCRB transcripts. The data were produced by immunoSEQ multiplex PCR, yet TCRdb's version contains in-frame clones alone and is incomplete. In the table there are tens of thousands of clones, 66% of which are singletons. Whole-study results and caveats: Among all four CD4+ subsets, Type 1 diabetes patients had TCRB CDR3s that were moderately but significantly shorter.

The sample comprised Tregs from blood. The source of these receptors is a woman aged 18-30 years with type 1 diabetes.

This clone was detected only a few times. The genes are TRBV5-4 and TRBJ2-7; D perhaps matches TRBD2 (6 bases). The V end lost 2 bases, the J end lost 6 bases, and 6 bases lay between the germline ends. This CDR3 contains 11 residues. The germline V gene has CDR1 SGHNT and CDR2 YYREEE (reference sequence). CDR3 amino acids: CASSFGGEQYF. In DNA, the CDR3 is TGTGCCAGCAGCTTCGGGGGCGAGCAGTACTTC.

This clone was seen a few times. The CDR3 loop reads CSVSQGFNEQYF. CDR3 sequence (DNA): TGCAGCGTATCGCAGGGTTTCAACGAGCAGTACTTC. The chain has TRBV29-1 and TRBJ2-7; D is possibly TRBD1 (5 bases). This CDR3 is built from 12 residues. The V gene lost 6 bases and the J gene lost 5 bases, with 14 bases spanning the gap. Germline V gene data show CDR1 as SQVTM and CDR2 as ANQGSEA.

The sample holds a few counts of this clone. The V call is TRBV7-9, the J call TRBJ2-7; TRBD2 agrees at 11 bases. Germline trimming cut 10 bases from V and 4 bases from J; bases unmatched to any gene: 12. Germline values: CDR1 SEHNR, CDR2 FQNEAQ (reference sequence). The CDR3 consists of 15 residues. CDR3 protein: CATATSGTGRYEQYF. The CDR3, as DNA: TGTGCCACCGCGACTAGCGGGACGGGAAGGTACGAGCAGTACTTC.

This chain joins TRBV18 and TRBJ2-5; D unclear. This CDR3 is built from 15 residues. The germline gives CDR1 KGHSH, CDR2 LQKENI. The V end lost 3 bases, the J end lost 2 bases, and 13 bases lay between the germline ends. The CDR3 is CASSPPSLTQETQYF. The DNA of the CDR3 is TGTGCCAGCTCACCTCCTAGTCTCACTCAAGAGACCCAGTACTTC.

The chain joins TRBV7-8 to TRBJ1-4; the D gene is possibly TRBD1 (5 bases). Per germline, CDR1 SGHVS and CDR2 FQNEAQ. CDR3 length: 13 residues. V was cut by 2 bases and J by 5 bases, with 6 bases left in between. This CDR3 reads CASSLRGNEKLFF. The CDR3 DNA is TGTGCCAGCAGCTTAAGGGGCAATGAAAAACTGTTTTTT.

The chain joins TRBV5-1 to TRBJ2-5; TRBD2 is a possible D gene (7 bases). V was pared by 1 base and J by 2 bases, with 15 bases between. There are 16 residues in the CDR3. Looked up from germline, CDR1 is SGHRS and CDR2 is YFSETQ. CDR3 coding DNA: TGCGCCAGCAGCTTGTGGGGGGCGGGGGATCAAGAGACCCAGTACTTC. Encoded protein: CASSLWGAGDQETQYF.

The sample holds a few counts of this clone. This chain links TRBV5-6 with TRBJ1-3, with 7 bases that match TRBD1. The CDR3 is made up of 14 amino acids. The germline gives CDR1 SGHDT, CDR2 YYEEEE. V dropped 4 bases and J dropped 3; count of bases not matched to a gene: 4. The CDR3 sequence is CASSRQGRGNTIYF. The CDR3 region has the DNA TGTGCCAGCAGCCGACAGGGCCGTGGAAACACCATATATTTT.

The rearrangement links TRBV6-1 to TRBJ2-5; TRBD1 might be the D (7 bases). The J call may be incorrect, as the DNA end agrees better with TRBJ2-7. Germline V gene data show CDR1 as MNHNS and CDR2 as SASEGT. The CDR3 loop spans 15 amino acids. The CDR3 DNA reads TGTGCCAGCAAACCCAGGACAGGAGGAGGGTACGAGCAGTACTTC. Translating gives CASKPRTGGGYEQYF.

This chain's CDR3 is CASSEGLARFGTQYF. In DNA form, the CDR3 reads TGTGCCAGCAGTGAAGGGCTAGCCAGGTTCGGGACCCAGTACTTC. The rearrangement links TRBV6-1 to TRBJ2-5; tentative D call: TRBD2 (5 bases). With 1 base removed from V and 7 bases from J, the gap between germline ends came to 16 bases. CDR1 and CDR2 (germline): MNHNS, SASEGT. The CDR3 extends over 15 amino acids.

This sequence joins TRBV7-2 and TRBJ2-1, with 10 bases fitting TRBD2. Trimming cost V 5 bases and J 10 bases; bases outside gene matches: 14. Germline CDR1 is SGHTA and CDR2 is FQGNSA. This CDR3 contains 16 residues. CDR3 sequence (DNA): TGTGCCAGCAGCCCGGATGTAATAGCGGGAGGCGGGGAGCAGTTCTTC. This gives the protein CASSPDVIAGGGEQFF. Using reference TRBV7-2 and TRBJ2-1 for the parts outside the CDR3, the full variable domain is GAGVSQSPSNKVTEKGKDVELRCDPISGHTALYWYRQSLGQGLEFLIYFQGNSAPDKSGLPSDRFSAERTGGSVSTLTIQRTQQEDSAVYLCASSPDVIAGGGEQFFGPGTRLTVL.

The rearrangement links TRBV28 to TRBJ1-1; 8 nucleotides match TRBD1. With V trimmed by 6 bases and J by 5 bases, 8 bases remained unmatched. Germline CDR1 MDHEN, CDR2 SYDVKM. The CDR3 runs 14 residues. DNA for the CDR3: TGTGCCAGCAGCAATCCAGGGGGCTGGACTGAAGCTTTCTTT. Residues: CASSNPGGWTEAFF.

The chain couples TRBV7-2 to TRBJ2-1; 14 bases map to TRBD2. The CDR3 extends over 16 amino acids. CDR1 is SGHTA and CDR2 is FQGNSA in the germline V gene. The V segment lost 5 bases and the J segment 7 bases; nucleotides outside the gene matches: 7. The DNA for the CDR3 is TGTGCCAGCAGCCAACGAGGGACTAGCGGGAGTAATGAGCAGTTCTTC. This gives the protein CASSQRGTSGSNEQFF. Together with reference TRBV7-2 and TRBJ2-1, the CDR3 gives the full variable domain: GAGVSQSPSNKVTEKGKDVELRCDPISGHTALYWYRQSLGQGLEFLIYFQGNSAPDKSGLPSDRFSAERTGGSVSTLTIQRTQQEDSAVYLCASSQRGTSGSNEQFFGPGTRLTVL.

J is TRBJ1-2 and V is TRBV7-9; D gene unclear. CDR1 is SEHNR and CDR2 is FQNEAQ in the germline V gene (reference sequence). V gave up 1 base and J gave up 6 bases, with 12 bases separating them. The CDR3 has 14 amino acids. DNA of the CDR3: TGTGCCAGCAGCTTAGGAGGGAGCGGCCATGGCTACACCTTC. Encoded protein: CASSLGGSGHGYTF.